This entry concerns a single T cell receptor beta chain. Its antigen is unknown. V was cut by 0 bases and J by 4 bases, with 13 bases left in between. This CDR3 is built from 16 residues. The V gene's germline CDR1 is KGHSY and CDR2 FQNENV. The entry originates in a study of OX40 agonist ivuxolimab in advanced cancers. Study-level information: Every 2 weeks, patients got intravenous ivuxolimab at one of six dose levels (0.01-10 mg/kg). The dose-escalation group included hepatocellular carcinoma, melanoma, renal cell carcinoma and head and neck cancer. Overall study findings and caveats: Blood T cells, both CD4+ and CD8+, expanded clonally by week 6 at 0.1 to 3.0 mg/kg. The mean number of expanded clones was higher in CD8+ T cells than in CD4+.

Sequencing was performed with immunoSEQ multiplex PCR; in TCRdb, only in-frame clones are kept and a portion is missing. The sample lists 55,000 to 75,000 clones; about 79% were seen once. The sequencing used CD4+ or CD8+ T cells sorted from blood, collected in a trial of the OX40 agonist ivuxolimab. The receptor's source is an adult with an advanced solid tumor such as melanoma, head and neck, liver or kidney cancer. V usage is TRBV16 and J usage is TRBJ1-5, with a tentative D call TRBD1 (5 bases). The CDR3 is CASSQSGNRYNQPQHF. CDR3 bases: TGTGCCAGCAGCCAATCAGGGAACAGGTATAATCAGCCCCAGCATTTT.